The source of this T cell receptor beta chain is a study of CD8 T cells in Susac syndrome. General study results and limits: The CD4+ T cell repertoires in Susac syndrome were not clonally expanded.

The CDR3 covers 11 residues. V lost 8 bases, J lost 4 bases, and 7 bases lay in between. The RNA input was about 0.45 to 1 ug, and it was reverse transcribed with random hexamers. A multiplex approach, immunoSEQ multiplex PCR, amplified TCR beta CDR3 across 54 Vbeta and 13 Jbeta. MiXCR, run by TCRdb on the immunoSEQ multiplex PCR reads, gives a single entry per CDR3 protein. The table lists a few hundred thousand distinct CDR3 sequences, 85% to 95% of them singletons. This clonotype has a single count. As yet, its antigen is unknown. This rearrangement joins TRBV12-3 or TRBV12-4 to TRBJ2-3; D gene ambiguous. This clonotype was obtained from a human donor with Susac syndrome. Material: CD4+ T cells from PBMCs. The CDR3 DNA reads TGTGCCAGCTCCGAGGCAGATACGCAGTATTTT. Encoded protein: CASSEADTQYF.